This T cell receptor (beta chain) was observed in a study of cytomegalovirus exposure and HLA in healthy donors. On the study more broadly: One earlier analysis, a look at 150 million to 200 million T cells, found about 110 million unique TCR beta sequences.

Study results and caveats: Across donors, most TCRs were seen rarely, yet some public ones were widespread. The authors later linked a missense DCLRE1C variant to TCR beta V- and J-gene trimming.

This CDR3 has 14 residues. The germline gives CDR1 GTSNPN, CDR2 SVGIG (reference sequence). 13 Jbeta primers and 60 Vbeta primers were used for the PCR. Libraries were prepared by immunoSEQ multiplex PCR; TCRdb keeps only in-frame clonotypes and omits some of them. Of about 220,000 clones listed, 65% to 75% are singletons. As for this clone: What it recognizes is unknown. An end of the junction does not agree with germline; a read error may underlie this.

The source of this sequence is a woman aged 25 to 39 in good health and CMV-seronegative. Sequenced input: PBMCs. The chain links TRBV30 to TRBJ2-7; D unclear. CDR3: CAWILMERPYGQYF. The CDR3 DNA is TGTGCCTGGATCCTCATGGAGCGTCCGTACGGGCAGTACTTC. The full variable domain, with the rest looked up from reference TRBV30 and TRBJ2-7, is SQTIHQWPATLVQPVGSPLSLECTVEGTSNPNLYWYRQAAGRGLQLLFYSVGIGQISSEVPQNLSASRPQDRQFILSSKKLLLSDSGFYLCAWILMERPYGQYFGPGTRLTVT.